This TCR beta chain was recorded in a study of cytotoxic CD8 clonotypes in ibrutinib-treated CLL (dated by TCRdb to the early 2020s). A note on the overall study: The cohort included roughly 15 treatment-naive and eleven to twelve relapsed/refractory patients; roughly 17 were IGHV unmutated. On average, each sample had roughly 230,000 productive templates and roughly 95,000 productive rearrangements. Of the 86 people in the trial, around 25 had longitudinal samples available. Partial responses were observed in roughly 24 patients and complete responses in 2; after a median follow-up of 68 months, remission was maintained in around 14 patients and progression was observed in some 12. Cryopreserved peripheral blood mononuclear cells were obtained prior to treatment, at the time of response, and at either disease progression or sustained remission. Every sample from remission and from progressive disease was obtained while the patients were still on ibrutinib. Response samples were taken after a median of roughly a year on treatment, ranging from about 6 to 40 months.

As concerns this clone: Which antigen it targets is not known. Within one base of it there is no much larger clone, and no base qualities were kept.

On a MiSeq, deep resolution sequencing aimed for a depth between 1 in 1 million and 1 in 200,000 T cells, with each clonotype covered about 9.9x on average. The immunoSEQ hsTCRB Kit was used to generate TCR beta libraries. Per the authors' processing: ImmunoSEQ Data Assistant and ImmunoSEQ Analyzer were used for data analysis, and V, D and J genes were assigned according to IMGT definitions. Clonality was computed as one minus normalized Shannon entropy of productive rearrangement frequencies, ranging from 0 to 1. Only overrepresented clonotypes making up at least 0.05% of each patient's repertoire were included in the public clonotype analysis. Repertoires from some twelve age-matched healthy donors in immuneACCESS were used as clonality controls. TCRdb holds this immuneACCESS table with in-frame rearrangements only. Some clones are missing; in checked studies, unresolved V genes explain under half, and the rest has no known cause. V, J and clone size derive from that table, while D and trimming were established from the DNA sequence. The sample table records about 76,000 clones; less than 90% of these occur just once. The leading ten clones occupy around 37% of the sample.

The intended sense of this specimen's time point label: approximately 2 years on ibrutinib. Roughly 2.2 micrograms of genomic DNA were extracted from cryopreserved PBMCs for TCR beta library preparation. Longitudinal blood samples from CLL patients receiving ibrutinib monotherapy were subjected to high-throughput TCR beta sequencing. The patients were enrolled in a single-center, open-label phase 2 trial of ibrutinib monotherapy. The research as a whole found: Clonality increased at ibrutinib response, stayed stable in sustained remission, and fell back toward baseline at progression. Sampling times were not matched between patients in sustained remission and patients whose disease was progressing, and lymph node repertoires were not examined. Public clonotypes were found to be uncommon and were observed to contract or remain stable during treatment; the increase in clonality was shown to reflect expansion of private clonotypes at ibrutinib response. At baseline, clonality was higher than in age-matched healthy donors and showed a strong correlation with circulating CD8+ T-cell counts.

Sequenced material: PBMCs, taken after 24 months of ibrutinib treatment. This receptor was taken from a human donor with chronic lymphocytic leukemia.

The CDR3: CAISESGSHGYTF. The nucleotide sequence reads TGTGCCATCAGTGAGTCTGGCTCCCATGGCTACACCTTC. The rearranged segments are TRBV10-3 and TRBJ1-2; no D gene is confidently identified. The junction shows trimming of 0 bases on V and 6 bases on J, plus 8 bases between the germline ends. CDR1 ENHRY and CDR2 SYGVKD were looked up in the germline V gene. The CDR3 starts with the cysteine, ends with the phenylalanine, and has 13 residues. Only CDR3 DNA is held: 39 bases, read in frame from base 1.